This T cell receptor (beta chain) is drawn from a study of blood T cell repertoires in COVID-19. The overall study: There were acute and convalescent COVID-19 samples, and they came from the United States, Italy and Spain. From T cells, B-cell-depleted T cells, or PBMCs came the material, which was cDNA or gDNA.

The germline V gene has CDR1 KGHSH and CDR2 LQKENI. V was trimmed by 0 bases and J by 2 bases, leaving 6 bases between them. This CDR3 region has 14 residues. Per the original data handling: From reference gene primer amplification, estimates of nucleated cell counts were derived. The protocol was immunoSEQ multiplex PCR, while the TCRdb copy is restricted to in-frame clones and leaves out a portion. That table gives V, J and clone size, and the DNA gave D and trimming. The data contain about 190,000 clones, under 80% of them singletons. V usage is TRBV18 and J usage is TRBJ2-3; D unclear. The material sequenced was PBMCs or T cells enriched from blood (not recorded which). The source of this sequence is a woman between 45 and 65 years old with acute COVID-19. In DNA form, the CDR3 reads TGTGCCAGCTCACCACCGGGCTACACAGATACGCAGTATTTT. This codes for CASSPPGYTDTQYF. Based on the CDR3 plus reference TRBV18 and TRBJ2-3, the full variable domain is NAGVMQNPRHLVRRRGQEARLRCSPMKGHSHVYWYRQLPEEGLKFMVYLQKENIIDESGMPKERFSAEFPKEGPSILRIQQVVRGDSAAYFCASSPPGYTDTQYFGPGTRLTVL.